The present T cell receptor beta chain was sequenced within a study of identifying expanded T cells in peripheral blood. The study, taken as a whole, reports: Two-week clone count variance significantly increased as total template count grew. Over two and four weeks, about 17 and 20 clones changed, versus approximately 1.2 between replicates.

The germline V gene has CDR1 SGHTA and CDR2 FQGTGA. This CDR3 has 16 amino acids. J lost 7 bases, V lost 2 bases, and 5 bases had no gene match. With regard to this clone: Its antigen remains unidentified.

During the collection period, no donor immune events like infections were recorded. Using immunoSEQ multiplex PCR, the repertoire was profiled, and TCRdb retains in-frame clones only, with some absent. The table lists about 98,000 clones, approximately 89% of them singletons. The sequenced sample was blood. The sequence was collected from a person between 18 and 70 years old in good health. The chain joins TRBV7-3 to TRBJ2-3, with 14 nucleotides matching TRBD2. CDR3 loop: CASSLQGTSGGNTQYF. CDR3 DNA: TGTGCCAGCAGCTTACAGGGGACTAGCGGGGGAAATACGCAGTATTTT.